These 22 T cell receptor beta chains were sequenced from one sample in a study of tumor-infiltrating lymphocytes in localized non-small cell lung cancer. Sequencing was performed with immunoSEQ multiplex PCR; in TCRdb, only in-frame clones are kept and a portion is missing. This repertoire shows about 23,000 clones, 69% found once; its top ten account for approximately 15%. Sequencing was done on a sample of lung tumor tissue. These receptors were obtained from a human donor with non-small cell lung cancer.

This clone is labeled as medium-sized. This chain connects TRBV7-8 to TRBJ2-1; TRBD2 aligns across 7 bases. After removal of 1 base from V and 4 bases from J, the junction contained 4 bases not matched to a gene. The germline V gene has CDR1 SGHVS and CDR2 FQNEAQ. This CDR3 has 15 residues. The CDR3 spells CASSLVGGGYNEQFF. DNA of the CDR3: TGTGCCAGCAGCTTAGTGGGCGGGGGTTACAATGAGCAGTTCTTC.

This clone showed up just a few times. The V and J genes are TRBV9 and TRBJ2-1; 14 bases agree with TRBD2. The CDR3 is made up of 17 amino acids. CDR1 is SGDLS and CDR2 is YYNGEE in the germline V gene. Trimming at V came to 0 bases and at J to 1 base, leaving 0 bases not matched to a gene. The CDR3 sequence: CASSVGLAGGSYNEQFF. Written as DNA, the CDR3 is TGTGCCAGCAGCGTAGGACTAGCGGGAGGGTCCTACAATGAGCAGTTCTTC.

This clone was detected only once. The CDR3 coding sequence is TGTGCCAGCAGTGAAGAGTTCTTCGGGATAGTTTACAATGAGCAGTTCTTC. It yields the protein CASSEEFFGIVYNEQFF. The chain links TRBV2 to TRBJ2-1; the D gene is possibly TRBD2 (5 bases). Germline CDR1 and CDR2: SNHLY and FYNNEI. Trimming left V 1 base short and J 4 bases short, with 17 bases between. CDR3 length: 17 residues.

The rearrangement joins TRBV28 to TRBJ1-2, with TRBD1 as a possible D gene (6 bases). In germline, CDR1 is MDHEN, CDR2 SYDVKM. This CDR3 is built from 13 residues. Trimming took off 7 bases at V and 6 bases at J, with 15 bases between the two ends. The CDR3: CASTHRAGHGYTF. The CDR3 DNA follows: TGTGCCAGCACCCACAGGGCAGGGCATGGCTACACCTTC.

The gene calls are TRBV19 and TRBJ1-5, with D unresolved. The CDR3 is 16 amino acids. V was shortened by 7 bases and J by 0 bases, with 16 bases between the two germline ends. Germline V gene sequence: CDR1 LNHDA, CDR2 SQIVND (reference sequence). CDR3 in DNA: TGTGCCAGTAACCTGTTAGGGCTTAATAGCAATCAGCCCCAGCATTTT. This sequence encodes CASNLLGLNSNQPQHF.

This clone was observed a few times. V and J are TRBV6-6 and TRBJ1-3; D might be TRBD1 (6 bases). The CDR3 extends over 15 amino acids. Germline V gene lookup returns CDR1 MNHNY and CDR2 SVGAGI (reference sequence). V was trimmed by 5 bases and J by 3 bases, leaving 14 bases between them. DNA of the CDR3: TGTGCCAGCAGTGCGGGGGCTGGTAGTGGAAACACCATATATTTT. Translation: CASSAGAGSGNTIYF.

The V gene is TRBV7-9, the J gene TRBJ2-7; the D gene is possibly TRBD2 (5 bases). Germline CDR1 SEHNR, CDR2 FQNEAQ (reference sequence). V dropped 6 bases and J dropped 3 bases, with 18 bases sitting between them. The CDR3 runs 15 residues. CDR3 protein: CASSRRGSGNYEQYF. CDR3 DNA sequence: TGTGCCAGCAGTCGTCGAGGGAGTGGGAACTACGAGCAGTACTTC. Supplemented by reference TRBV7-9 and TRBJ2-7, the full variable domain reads DTGVSQNPRHKITKRGQNVTFRCDPISEHNRLYWYRQTLGQGPEFLTYFQNEAQLEKSRLLSDRFSAERPKGSFSTLEIQRTEQGDSAMYLCASSRRGSGNYEQYFGPGTRLTVT.

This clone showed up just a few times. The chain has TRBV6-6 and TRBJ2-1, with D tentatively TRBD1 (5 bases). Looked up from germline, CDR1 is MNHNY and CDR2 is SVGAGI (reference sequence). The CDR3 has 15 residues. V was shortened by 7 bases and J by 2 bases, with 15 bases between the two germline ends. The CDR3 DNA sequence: TGTGCCAGCACCTTCTCGGTAGGGGCCTACAATGAGCAGTTCTTC. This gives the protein CASTFSVGAYNEQFF.

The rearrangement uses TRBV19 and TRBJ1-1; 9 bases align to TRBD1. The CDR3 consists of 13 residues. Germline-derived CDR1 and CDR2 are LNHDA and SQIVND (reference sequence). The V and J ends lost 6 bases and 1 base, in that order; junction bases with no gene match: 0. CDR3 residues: CASRGQGNTEAFF. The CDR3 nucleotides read TGTGCCAGTAGGGGACAGGGGAACACTGAAGCTTTCTTT. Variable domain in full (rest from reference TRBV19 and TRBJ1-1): DGGITQSPKYLFRKEGQNVTLSCEQNLNHDAMYWYRQDPGQGLRLIYYSQIVNDFQKGDIAEGYSVSREKKESFPLTVTSAQKNPTAFYLCASRGQGNTEAFFGQGTRLTVV.

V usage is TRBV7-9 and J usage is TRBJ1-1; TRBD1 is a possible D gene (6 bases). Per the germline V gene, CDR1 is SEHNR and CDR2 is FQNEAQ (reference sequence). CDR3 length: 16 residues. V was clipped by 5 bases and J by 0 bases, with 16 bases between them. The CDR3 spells CASSPRVGGLNTEAFF. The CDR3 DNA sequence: TGTGCCAGCAGCCCCCGGGTCGGGGGCTTGAACACTGAAGCTTTCTTT. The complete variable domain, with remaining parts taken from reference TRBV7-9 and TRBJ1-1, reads DTGVSQNPRHKITKRGQNVTFRCDPISEHNRLYWYRQTLGQGPEFLTYFQNEAQLEKSRLLSDRFSAERPKGSFSTLEIQRTEQGDSAMYLCASSPRVGGLNTEAFFGQGTRLTVV.

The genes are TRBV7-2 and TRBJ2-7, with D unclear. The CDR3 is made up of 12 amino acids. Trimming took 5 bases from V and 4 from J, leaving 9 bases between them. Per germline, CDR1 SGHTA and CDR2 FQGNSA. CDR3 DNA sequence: TGTGCCAGCAGCCTCACGACGTACGAGCAGTACTTC. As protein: CASSLTTYEQYF.

CDR3 bases: TGCGCCAGCAGCTTGGGCGGGGCAACTAGCACAGATACGCAGTATTTT. Amino acid sequence: CASSLGGATSTDTQYF. This chain links TRBV5-1 with TRBJ2-3, with D tentatively TRBD2 (6 bases). CDR1 and CDR2 (germline): SGHRS, YFSETQ. V was pared by 0 bases and J by 0 bases, with 11 bases between. The CDR3 totals 16 residues.

This CDR3 reads CASSPYGFDGEQYF. Written as DNA, the CDR3 is TGTGCCAGCAGTCCCTACGGGTTCGACGGCGAGCAGTACTTC. The V call is TRBV28, the J call TRBJ2-7; no firm D call. The V and J ends lost 5 bases and 6 bases respectively, with 17 bases between them. The CDR3 covers 14 residues. Germline assignment: CDR1 MDHEN and CDR2 SYDVKM. The full variable domain, completed using reference TRBV28 and TRBJ2-7, is DVKVTQSSRYLVKRTGEKVFLECVQDMDHENMFWYRQDPGLGLRLIYFSYDVKMKEKGDIPEGYSVSREKKERFSLILESASTNQTSMYLCASSPYGFDGEQYFGPGTRLTVT.

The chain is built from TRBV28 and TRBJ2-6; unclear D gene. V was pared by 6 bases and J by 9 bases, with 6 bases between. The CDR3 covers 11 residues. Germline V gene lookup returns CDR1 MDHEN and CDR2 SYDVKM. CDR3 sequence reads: CASSPNNVLTF. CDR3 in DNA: TGTGCCAGCAGCCCCAACAACGTCCTGACTTTC.

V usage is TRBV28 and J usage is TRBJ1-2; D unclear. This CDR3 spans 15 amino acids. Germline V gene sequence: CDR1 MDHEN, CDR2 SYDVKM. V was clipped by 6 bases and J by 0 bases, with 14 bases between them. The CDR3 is CASRPTTTANYGYTF. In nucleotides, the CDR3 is TGTGCCAGCAGGCCTACCACTACCGCTAACTATGGCTACACCTTC.

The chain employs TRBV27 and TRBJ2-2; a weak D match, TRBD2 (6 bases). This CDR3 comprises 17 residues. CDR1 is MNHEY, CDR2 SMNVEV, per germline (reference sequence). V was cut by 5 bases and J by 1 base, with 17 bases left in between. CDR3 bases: TGTGCCAGCAGTAAGGTTCGGGATAGCGGGAACACCGGGGAGCTGTTTTTT. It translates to CASSKVRDSGNTGELFF.

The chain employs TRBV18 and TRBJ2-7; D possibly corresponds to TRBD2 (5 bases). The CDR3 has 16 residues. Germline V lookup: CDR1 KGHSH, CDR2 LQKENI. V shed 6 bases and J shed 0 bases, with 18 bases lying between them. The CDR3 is CASSRSGLMSSYEQYF. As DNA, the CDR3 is TGTGCCAGCTCGAGATCTGGACTGATGAGCTCCTACGAGCAGTACTTC.

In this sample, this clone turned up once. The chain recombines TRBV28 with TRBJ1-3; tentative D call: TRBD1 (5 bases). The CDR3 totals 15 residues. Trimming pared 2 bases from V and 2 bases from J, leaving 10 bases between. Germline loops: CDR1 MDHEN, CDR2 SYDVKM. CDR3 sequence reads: CASSLSGGAGNTIYF. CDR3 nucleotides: TGTGCCAGCAGTTTAAGCGGGGGGGCTGGAAACACCATATATTTT.

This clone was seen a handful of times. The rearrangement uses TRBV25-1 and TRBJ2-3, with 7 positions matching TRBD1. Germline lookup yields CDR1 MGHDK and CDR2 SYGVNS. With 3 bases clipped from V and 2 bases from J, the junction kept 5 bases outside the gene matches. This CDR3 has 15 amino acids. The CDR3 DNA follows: TGTGCCAGCAGTGATTCAGGGGGTATCACAGATACGCAGTATTTT. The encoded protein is CASSDSGGITDTQYF.

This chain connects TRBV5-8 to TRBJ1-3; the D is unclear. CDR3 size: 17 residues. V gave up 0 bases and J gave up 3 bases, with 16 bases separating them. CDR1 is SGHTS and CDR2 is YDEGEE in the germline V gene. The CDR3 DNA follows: TGTGCCAGCAGCTTGGCGGGAGGACCGTCCCTTGGAAACACCATATATTTT. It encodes CASSLAGGPSLGNTIYF.

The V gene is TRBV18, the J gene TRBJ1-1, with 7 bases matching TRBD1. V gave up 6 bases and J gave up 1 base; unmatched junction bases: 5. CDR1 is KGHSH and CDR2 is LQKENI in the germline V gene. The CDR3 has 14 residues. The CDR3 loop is CASSDRAGNTEAFF. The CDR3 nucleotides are TGTGCCAGCTCCGACAGGGCGGGGAACACTGAAGCTTTCTTT.

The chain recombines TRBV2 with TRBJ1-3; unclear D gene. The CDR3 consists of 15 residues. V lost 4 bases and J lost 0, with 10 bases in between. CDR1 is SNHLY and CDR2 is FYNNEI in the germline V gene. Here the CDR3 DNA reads TGTGCCAGCAGTGTACGGGTCCTCTCTGGAAACACCATATATTTT. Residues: CASSVRVLSGNTIYF.